The entry that follows covers one T cell receptor (beta chain) sequence. Clones were read by immunoSEQ multiplex PCR, and TCRdb kept only the in-frame ones, dropping some. The top ten clones hold approximately 2% of a sample with about 98,000 clones, roughly 90% of them seen once. Treatment here: preoperative locoregional IRX-2 cytokine immunotherapy. Patients received preoperative, locoregional IRX-2 cytokine immunotherapy in a phase Ib study. Germline CDR1 SSHAT, CDR2 FNYEAQ (reference sequence). V was clipped by 5 bases and J by 0 bases, with 11 bases between them. The CDR3 consists of 16 residues. This entry comes from a study of preoperative IRX-2 immunotherapy in early breast cancer.

This sequence originates from a human donor with breast cancer. The rearrangement joins TRBV7-7 to TRBJ2-6; D uncertain. This sample comprised tumor tissue, obtained after IRX-2 immunotherapy. The DNA for the CDR3 is TGTGCCAGCAGCCCCTCTTCGAGCTCTGGGGCCAACGTCCTGACTTTC. Protein sequence: CASSPSSSSGANVLTF.